This TCR beta chain was documented in a study of cytomegalovirus exposure and HLA in healthy donors. Broader study findings: The authors later found TCR association rates varying by HLA locus, with DRB1 most and HLA-C fewest. Reported performance of the classifier showed diagnosis of cytomegalovirus status with high specificity and sensitivity. For presence/absence analyses, sequencing depth was assumed to be roughly uniform across donors.

Healthy bone marrow donors supplied every sample. Comments on this clone: Its matching antigen is unknown.

V lost 4 bases to trimming and J lost 0 bases; unmatched junction nucleotides: 3. The CDR3 contains 14 residues. Germline V gene data show CDR1 as SQVTM and CDR2 as ANQGSEA. This PCR relied on a set of 60 Vbeta primers and 13 Jbeta primers. Sequencing was performed with immunoSEQ multiplex PCR; in TCRdb, only in-frame clones are kept and a portion is missing. Of more than 95,000 clones listed, around 72% were seen once; the top ten hold 7.5% to 9.5%. The sequenced material came from PBMCs. This receptor was taken from a woman between 50 and 59 years old in good health and CMV-seropositive. The J gene is TRBJ2-3, the V gene TRBV29-1; 8 bases match TRBD2. Written as DNA, the CDR3 is TGCAGCGTTGCGCCGGGGGGGAGCACAGATACGCAGTATTTT. Translating gives CSVAPGGSTDTQYF.